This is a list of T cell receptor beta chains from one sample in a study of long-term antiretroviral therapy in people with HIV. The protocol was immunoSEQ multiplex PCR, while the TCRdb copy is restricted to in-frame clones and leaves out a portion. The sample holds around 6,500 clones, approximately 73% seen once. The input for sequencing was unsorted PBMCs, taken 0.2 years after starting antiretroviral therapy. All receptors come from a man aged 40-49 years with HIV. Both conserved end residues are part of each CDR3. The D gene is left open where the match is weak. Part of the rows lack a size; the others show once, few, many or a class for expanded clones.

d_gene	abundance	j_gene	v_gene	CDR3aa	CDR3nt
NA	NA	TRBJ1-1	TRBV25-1	CASSEYGTGTEAFF	TGTGCCAGCAGTGAATACGGGACGGGAACTGAAGCTTTCTTT
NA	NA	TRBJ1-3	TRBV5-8	CASSLYRNTIYF	TGTGCCAGCAGCTTGTACAGAAACACCATATATTTT
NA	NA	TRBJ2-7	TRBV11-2	CASSSHTSSEQYF	TGTGCCAGCAGCTCCCACACGTCGAGCGAGCAGTACTTC
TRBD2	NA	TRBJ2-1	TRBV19	CASSIVAGPYNEQFF	TGTGCCAGTAGTATAGTAGCGGGGCCTTACAATGAGCAGTTCTTC
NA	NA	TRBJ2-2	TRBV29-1	CSVLENTGELFF	TGCAGCGTTCTGGAAAACACCGGGGAGCTGTTTTTT
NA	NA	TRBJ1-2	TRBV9	CASSVAGNGYTF	TGTGCCAGCAGCGTAGCAGGGAATGGCTACACCTTC
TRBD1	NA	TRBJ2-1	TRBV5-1	CASSLDRGDEQFF	TGCGCCAGCAGCTTGGACAGGGGCGATGAGCAGTTCTTC
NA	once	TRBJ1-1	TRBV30	CAWSVQMNTEAFF	TGTGCCTGGAGTGTACAGATGAACACTGAAGCTTTCTTT
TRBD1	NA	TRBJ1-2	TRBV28	CASSHDRAYGYTF	TGTGCCAGCAGCCATGACAGGGCCTATGGCTACACCTTC
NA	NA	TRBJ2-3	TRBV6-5	CATRGVGTDTQYF	TGTGCCACCAGGGGGGTGGGCACAGATACGCAGTATTTT
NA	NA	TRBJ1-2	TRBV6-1	CASSRHPYGYTF	TGTGCCAGCAGTAGACACCCCTATGGCTACACCTTC
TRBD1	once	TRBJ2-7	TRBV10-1	CASSDDPETGDYYEQYF	TGCGCCAGCAGTGATGATCCCGAGACAGGGGATTACTACGAGCAGTACTTC
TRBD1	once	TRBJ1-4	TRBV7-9	CASSLPGQGRNEKLFF	TGTGCCAGCAGCTTACCGGGACAGGGAAGGAATGAAAAACTGTTTTTT
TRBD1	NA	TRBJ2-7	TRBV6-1	CASSPDRISYEQYF	TGTGCCAGCAGTCCGGACAGGATCTCCTACGAGCAGTACTTC
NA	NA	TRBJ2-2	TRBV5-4	CASSFANTGELFF	TGTGCCAGCAGCTTTGCGAACACCGGGGAGCTGTTTTTT
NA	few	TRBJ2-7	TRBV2	CASSARDGPYEQYF	TGTGCCAGCAGTGCTAGGGACGGACCCTACGAGCAGTACTTC
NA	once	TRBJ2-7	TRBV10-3	CAISESTGRYEQYF	TGTGCCATCAGTGAGTCGACAGGGAGGTACGAGCAGTACTTC
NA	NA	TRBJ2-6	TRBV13	CASSQGEGQGFGSGANVLTF	TGTGCCAGCAGCCAAGGCGAAGGCCAGGGCTTTGGGTCTGGGGCCAACGTCCTGACTTTC
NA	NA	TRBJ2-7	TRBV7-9	CASSLDGHSYEQYF	TGTGCCAGCAGCTTAGACGGGCACTCCTACGAGCAGTACTTC
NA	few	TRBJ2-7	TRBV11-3	CASSLVPYEQYF	TGTGCCAGCAGCTTAGTCCCCTACGAGCAGTACTTC
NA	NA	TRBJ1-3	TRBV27	CASSSYPGNTIYF	TGTGCCAGCAGTTCCTACCCTGGAAACACCATATATTTT
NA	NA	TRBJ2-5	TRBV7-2	CASSLAWGSQETQYF	TGTGCCAGCAGCTTGGCTTGGGGGAGCCAAGAGACCCAGTACTTC
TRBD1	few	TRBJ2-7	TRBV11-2	CASSYGQESSYEQYF	TGTGCCAGCAGTTACGGACAGGAAAGCTCCTACGAGCAGTACTTC
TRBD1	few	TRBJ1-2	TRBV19	CASTSGTAYGYTF	TGTGCCAGTACCTCCGGGACAGCCTATGGCTACACCTTC
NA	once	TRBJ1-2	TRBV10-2	CASSELQEAYGYTF	TGCGCCAGCAGTGAGCTGCAGGAAGCCTATGGCTACACCTTC
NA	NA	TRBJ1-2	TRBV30	CAWRGGGSSYGYTF	TGTGCCTGGAGAGGGGGGGGGAGCTCCTATGGCTACACCTTC
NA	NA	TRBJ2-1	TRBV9	CASSVATSGGPRDNEQFF	TGTGCCAGCAGCGTAGCTACAAGTGGGGGGCCCAGGGACAATGAGCAGTTCTTC
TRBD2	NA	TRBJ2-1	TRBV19	CASSVGTSGGNEQFF	TGTGCCAGTAGTGTTGGGACTAGCGGGGGCAATGAGCAGTTCTTC
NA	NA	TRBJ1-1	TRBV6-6	CASSPTRAEAFF	TGTGCCAGCAGTCCTACGAGGGCTGAAGCTTTCTTT
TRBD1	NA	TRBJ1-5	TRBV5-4	CASSQGGPELRNQPQHF	TGTGCCAGCAGCCAGGGGGGACCAGAACTTCGCAATCAGCCCCAGCATTTT
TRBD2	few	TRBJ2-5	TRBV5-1	CASSVAGGKQETQYF	TGCGCCTCATCGGTAGCGGGGGGGAAGCAAGAGACCCAGTACTTC
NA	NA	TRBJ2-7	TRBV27	CASSYGQSSYEQYF	TGTGCCAGCAGTTACGGACAGAGCTCCTACGAGCAGTACTTC
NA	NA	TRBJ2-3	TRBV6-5	CATGADTQYF	TGTGCCACAGGGGCAGATACGCAGTATTTT
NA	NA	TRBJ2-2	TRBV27	CASSPKYGPKNTGELFF	TGTGCCAGCAGTCCCAAATACGGACCCAAGAACACCGGGGAGCTGTTTTTT
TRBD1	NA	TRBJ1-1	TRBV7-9	CASSPRGENTEAFF	TGTGCCAGCAGCCCCAGGGGGGAGAACACTGAAGCTTTCTTT
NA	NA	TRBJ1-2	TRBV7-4	CASSLGAGSNYGYTF	TGTGCCAGCAGCTTGGGTGCAGGGAGTAACTATGGCTACACCTTC
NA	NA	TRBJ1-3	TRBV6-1	CASSGVPGNTIYF	TGTGCCAGCAGTGGAGTCCCTGGAAACACCATATATTTT
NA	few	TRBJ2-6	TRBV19	CASSISSSGANVLTF	TGTGCCAGTAGTATCAGTAGCTCTGGGGCCAACGTCCTGACTTTC
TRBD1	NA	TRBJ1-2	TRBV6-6	CASLPGQGLSNYGYTF	TGTGCCAGCCTCCCGGGACAGGGGTTATCTAACTATGGCTACACCTTC
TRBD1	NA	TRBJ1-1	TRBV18	CASSPGQGMNTEAFF	TGTGCCAGCTCACCAGGACAGGGGATGAACACTGAAGCTTTCTTT
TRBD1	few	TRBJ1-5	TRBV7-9	CASSLAGTGLQPQHF	TGTGCCAGCAGCTTAGCAGGGACAGGGCTCCAGCCCCAGCATTTT
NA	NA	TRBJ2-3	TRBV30	CAWMVPPDTQYF	TGTGCCTGGATGGTGCCACCAGATACGCAGTATTTT
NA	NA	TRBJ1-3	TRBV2	CASTDISGNTIYF	TGTGCCAGCACGGACATCTCTGGAAACACCATATATTTT
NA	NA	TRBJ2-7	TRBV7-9	CASSLGRGPDEQYF	TGTGCCAGCAGCTTAGGCCGGGGCCCAGACGAGCAGTACTTC
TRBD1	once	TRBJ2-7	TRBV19	CASGGQANSYEQYF	TGTGCCAGTGGGGGACAGGCAAACTCCTACGAGCAGTACTTC
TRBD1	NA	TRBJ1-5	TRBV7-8	CASSLTAGTGSYSNQPQHF	TGTGCCAGCAGCTTAACGGCCGGGACAGGGTCCTATAGCAATCAGCCCCAGCATTTT
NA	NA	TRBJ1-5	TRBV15	CATSTPGEGNQPQHF	TGTGCCACCAGTACCCCGGGGGAGGGCAATCAGCCCCAGCATTTT
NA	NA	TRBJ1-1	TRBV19	CASSASPNTEAFF	TGTGCCAGCAGCGCCTCGCCCAACACTGAAGCTTTCTTT
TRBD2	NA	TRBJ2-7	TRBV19	CASSVSGTRYEQYF	TGTGCCAGTAGTGTCTCCGGGACTAGATACGAGCAGTACTTC